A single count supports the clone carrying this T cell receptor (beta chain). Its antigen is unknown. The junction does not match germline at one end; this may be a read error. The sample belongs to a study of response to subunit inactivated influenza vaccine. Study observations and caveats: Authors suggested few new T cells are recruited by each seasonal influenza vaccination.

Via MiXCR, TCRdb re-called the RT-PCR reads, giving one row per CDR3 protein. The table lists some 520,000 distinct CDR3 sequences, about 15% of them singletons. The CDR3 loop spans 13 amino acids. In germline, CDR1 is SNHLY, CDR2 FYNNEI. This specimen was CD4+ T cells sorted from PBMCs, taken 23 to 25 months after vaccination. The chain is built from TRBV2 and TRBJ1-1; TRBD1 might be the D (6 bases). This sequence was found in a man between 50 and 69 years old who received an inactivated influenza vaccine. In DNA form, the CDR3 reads TGTGCCAGCAGTCTCCAGGGGAACACTGAAGCTTCCTTT. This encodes CASSLQGNTEASF.